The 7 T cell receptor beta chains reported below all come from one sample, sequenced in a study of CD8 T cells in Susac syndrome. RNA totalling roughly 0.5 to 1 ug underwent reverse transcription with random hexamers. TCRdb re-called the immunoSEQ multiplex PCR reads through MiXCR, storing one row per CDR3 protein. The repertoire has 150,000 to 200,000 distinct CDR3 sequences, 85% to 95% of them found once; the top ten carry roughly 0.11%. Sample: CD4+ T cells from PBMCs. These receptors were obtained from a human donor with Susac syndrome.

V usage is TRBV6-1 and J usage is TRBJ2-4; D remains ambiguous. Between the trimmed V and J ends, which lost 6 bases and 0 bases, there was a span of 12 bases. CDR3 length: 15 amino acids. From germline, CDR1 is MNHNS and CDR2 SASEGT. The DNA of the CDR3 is TGTGCCAGCAGGCCATTCGAAGTAGCCAAAAACATTCAGTACTTC. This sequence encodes CASRPFEVAKNIQYF.

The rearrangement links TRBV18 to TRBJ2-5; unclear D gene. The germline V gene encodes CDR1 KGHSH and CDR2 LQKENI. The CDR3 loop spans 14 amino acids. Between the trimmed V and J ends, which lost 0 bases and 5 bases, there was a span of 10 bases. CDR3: CASSPPAQRETQYF. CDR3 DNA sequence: TGTGCCAGCTCACCACCGGCCCAGAGGGAGACCCAGTACTTC.

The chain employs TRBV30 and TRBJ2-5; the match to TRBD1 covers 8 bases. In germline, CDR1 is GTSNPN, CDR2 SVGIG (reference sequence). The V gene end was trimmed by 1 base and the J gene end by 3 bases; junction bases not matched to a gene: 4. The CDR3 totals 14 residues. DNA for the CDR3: TGTGCCTGGAGTGAAAGGACAGGGAAAGAGACCCAGTACTTC. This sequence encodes CAWSERTGKETQYF.

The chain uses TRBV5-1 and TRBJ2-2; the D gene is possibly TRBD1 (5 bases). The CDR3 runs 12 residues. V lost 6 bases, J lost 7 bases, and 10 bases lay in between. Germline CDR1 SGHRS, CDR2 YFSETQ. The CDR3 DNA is TGCGCCAGCAAACAGGAAAACGGGGAGCTGTTTTTT. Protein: CASKQENGELFF. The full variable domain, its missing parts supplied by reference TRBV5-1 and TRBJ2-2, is KAGVTQTPRYLIKTRGQQVTLSCSPISGHRSVSWYQQTPGQGLQFLFEYFSETQRNKGNFPGRFSGRQFSNSRSEMNVSTLELGDSALYLCASKQENGELFFGEGSRLTVL.

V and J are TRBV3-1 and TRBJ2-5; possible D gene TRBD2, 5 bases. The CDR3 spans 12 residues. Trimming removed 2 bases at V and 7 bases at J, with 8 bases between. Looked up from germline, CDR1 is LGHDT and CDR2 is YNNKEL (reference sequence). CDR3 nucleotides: TGTGCCAGCAGCCAACAAAGCGGGACCCAGTACTTC. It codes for CASSQQSGTQYF.

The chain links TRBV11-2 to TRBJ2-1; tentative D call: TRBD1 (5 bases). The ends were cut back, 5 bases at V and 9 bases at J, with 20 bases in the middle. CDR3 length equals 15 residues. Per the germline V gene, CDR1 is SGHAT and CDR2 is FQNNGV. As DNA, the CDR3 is TGTGCCAGCAGCCCGACGGCTCCTGGGCAGGGTGAGCAGTTCTTC. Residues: CASSPTAPGQGEQFF.

The CDR3 here is CSARDRLAGADEQFF. The CDR3 region has the DNA TGCAGTGCTAGAGATCGGCTAGCGGGGGCGGATGAGCAGTTCTTC. The J gene is TRBJ2-1, the V gene TRBV20-1; 10 nucleotides match TRBD2. Trimming took 0 bases from V and 8 from J; bases not matched to a gene: 7. The CDR3 length is 15 residues. Germline CDR1 DFQATT, CDR2 SNEGSKA (reference sequence).